The clone carrying this TCR beta chain was detected only a few times. Its antigen is not known. TCRdb fed the 5' RACE reads into MiXCR, producing one record per CDR3 protein. Here the sample spans 26,000 or so distinct CDR3 sequences, roughly 7.9% being singletons. This CDR3 comprises 12 residues. V was cut by 7 bases and J by 3 bases, with 9 bases left in between. Germline V gene sequence: CDR1 MNHEY, CDR2 SMNVEV (reference sequence). These data are taken from a study of CD8 T cells in ankylosing spondylitis. Study results and caveats: The clones that were linked to disease were reported to be significantly enriched in matched synovial fluid samples from ankylosing spondylitis patients.

The source material was blood. The rearrangement links TRBV27 to TRBJ2-5, with D perhaps matching TRBD1 or TRBD2 (5 bases each). This TCR derives from a male donor with ankylosing spondylitis or in good health (not recorded which). The CDR3 coding sequence is TGTGCCAGCAAAATGGGGGAAGAGACCCAGTACTTC. Protein product: CASKMGEETQYF.